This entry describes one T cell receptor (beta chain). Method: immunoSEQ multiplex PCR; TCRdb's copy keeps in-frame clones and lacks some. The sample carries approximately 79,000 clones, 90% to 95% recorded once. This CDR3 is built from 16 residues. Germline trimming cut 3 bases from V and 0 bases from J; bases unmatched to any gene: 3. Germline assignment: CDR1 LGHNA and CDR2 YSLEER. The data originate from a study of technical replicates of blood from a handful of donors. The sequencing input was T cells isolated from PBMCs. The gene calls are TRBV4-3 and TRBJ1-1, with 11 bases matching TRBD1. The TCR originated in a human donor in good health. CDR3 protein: CASSQWTGGMNTEAFF. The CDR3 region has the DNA TGCGCCAGCAGCCAGTGGACAGGGGGCATGAACACTGAAGCTTTCTTT.